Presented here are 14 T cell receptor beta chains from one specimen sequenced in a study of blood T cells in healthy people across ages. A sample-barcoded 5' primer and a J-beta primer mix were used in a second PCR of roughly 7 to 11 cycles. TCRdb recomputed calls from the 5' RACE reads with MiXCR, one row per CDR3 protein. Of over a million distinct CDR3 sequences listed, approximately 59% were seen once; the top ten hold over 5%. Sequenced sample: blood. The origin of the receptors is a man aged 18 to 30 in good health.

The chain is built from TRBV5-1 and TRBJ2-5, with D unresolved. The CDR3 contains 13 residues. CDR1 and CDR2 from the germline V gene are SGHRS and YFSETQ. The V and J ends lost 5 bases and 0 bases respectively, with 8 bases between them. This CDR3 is CASSHAYQETQYF. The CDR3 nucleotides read TGCGCCAGCAGTCATGCATACCAAGAGACCCAGTACTTC. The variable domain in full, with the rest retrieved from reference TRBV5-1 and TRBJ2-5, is KAGVTQTPRYLIKTRGQQVTLSCSPISGHRSVSWYQQTPGQGLQFLFEYFSETQRNKGNFPGRFSGRQFSNSRSEMNVSTLELGDSALYLCASSHAYQETQYFGPGTRLLVL.

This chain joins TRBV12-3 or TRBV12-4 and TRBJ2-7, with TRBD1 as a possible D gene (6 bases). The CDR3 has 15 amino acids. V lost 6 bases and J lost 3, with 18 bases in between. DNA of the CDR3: TGTGCCAGCAGCTCCGGGACCCAGGGGTTCTACGAGCAGTACTTC. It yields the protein CASSSGTQGFYEQYF.

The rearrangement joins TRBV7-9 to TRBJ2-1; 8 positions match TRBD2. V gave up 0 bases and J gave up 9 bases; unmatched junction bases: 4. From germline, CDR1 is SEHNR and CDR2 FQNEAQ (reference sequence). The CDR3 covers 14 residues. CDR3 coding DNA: TGTGCCAGCAGCTTAGCGGGACTAGGAGTTGAGCAGTTCTTC. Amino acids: CASSLAGLGVEQFF.

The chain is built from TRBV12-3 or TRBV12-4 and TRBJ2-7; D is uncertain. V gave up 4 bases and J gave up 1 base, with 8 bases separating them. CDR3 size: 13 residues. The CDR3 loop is CASSWFSSYEQYF. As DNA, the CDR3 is TGTGCCAGCAGTTGGTTCAGTTCCTACGAGCAGTACTTC.

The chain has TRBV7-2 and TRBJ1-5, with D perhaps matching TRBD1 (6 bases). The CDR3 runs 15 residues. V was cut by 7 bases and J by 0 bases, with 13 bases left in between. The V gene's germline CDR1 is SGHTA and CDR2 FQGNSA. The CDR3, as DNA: TGTGCCAGCACACAGGGTCCCCTTAGCAATCAGCCCCAGCATTTT. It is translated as CASTQGPLSNQPQHF. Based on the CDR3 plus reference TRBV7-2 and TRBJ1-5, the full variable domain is GAGVSQSPSNKVTEKGKDVELRCDPISGHTALYWYRQSLGQGLEFLIYFQGNSAPDKSGLPSDRFSAERTGGSVSTLTIQRTQQEDSAVYLCASTQGPLSNQPQHFGDGTRLSIL.

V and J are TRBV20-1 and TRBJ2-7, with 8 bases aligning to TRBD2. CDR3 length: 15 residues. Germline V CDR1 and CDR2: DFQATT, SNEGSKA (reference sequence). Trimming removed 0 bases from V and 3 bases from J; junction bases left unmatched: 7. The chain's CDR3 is CSARDTREGLYEQYF. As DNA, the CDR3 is TGCAGTGCTAGAGATACCCGGGAGGGCCTCTACGAGCAGTACTTC.

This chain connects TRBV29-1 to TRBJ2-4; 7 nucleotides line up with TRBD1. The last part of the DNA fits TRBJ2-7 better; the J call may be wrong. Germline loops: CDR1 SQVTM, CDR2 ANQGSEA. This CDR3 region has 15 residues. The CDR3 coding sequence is TGCAGCGCCGGAGGACCGGGACAGAAATTCTACGAGCAGTACTTC. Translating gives CSAGGPGQKFYEQYF.

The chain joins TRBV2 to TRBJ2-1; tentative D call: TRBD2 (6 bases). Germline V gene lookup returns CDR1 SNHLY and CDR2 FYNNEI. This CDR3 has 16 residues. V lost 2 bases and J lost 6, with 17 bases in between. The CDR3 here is CASSEKPRLGGNEQFF. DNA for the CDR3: TGTGCCAGCAGTGAAAAGCCGAGACTGGGGGGCAATGAGCAGTTCTTC.

CDR3 sequence: CSVVWQLGTEAFF. The DNA of the CDR3 is TGCAGCGTTGTCTGGCAGCTGGGCACTGAAGCTTTCTTT. The chain recombines TRBV29-1 with TRBJ1-1, with unresolved D. There are 13 residues in the CDR3. Germline V gives CDR1 SQVTM, CDR2 ANQGSEA. Trimming took off 4 bases at V and 4 bases at J, with 13 bases between the two ends.

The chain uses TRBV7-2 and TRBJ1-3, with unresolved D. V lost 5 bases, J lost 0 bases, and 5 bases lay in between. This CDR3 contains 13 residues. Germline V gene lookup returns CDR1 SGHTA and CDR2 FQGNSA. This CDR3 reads CASSAHSGNTIYF. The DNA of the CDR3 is TGTGCCAGCAGCGCCCACTCTGGAAACACCATATATTTT.

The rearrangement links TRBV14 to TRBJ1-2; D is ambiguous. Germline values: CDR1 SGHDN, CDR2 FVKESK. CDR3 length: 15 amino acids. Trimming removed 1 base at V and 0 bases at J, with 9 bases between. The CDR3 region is CASSQGTMSNYGYTF. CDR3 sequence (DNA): TGTGCCAGCAGCCAAGGGACGATGTCTAACTATGGCTACACCTTC.

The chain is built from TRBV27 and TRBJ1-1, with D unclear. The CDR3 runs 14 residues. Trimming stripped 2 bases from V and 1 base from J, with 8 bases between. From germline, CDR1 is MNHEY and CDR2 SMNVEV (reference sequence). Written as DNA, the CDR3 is TGTGCCAGCAGTTTAGCTGACGAGAACACTGAAGCTTTCTTT. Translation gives CASSLADENTEAFF.

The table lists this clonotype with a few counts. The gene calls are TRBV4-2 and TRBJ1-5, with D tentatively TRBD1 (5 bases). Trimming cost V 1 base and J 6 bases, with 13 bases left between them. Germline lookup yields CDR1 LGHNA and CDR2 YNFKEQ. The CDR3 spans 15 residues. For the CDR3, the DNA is TGTGCCAGCAGCCAAGGTACGCAGGGTCGTCAGCCCCAGCATTTT. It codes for CASSQGTQGRQPQHF.

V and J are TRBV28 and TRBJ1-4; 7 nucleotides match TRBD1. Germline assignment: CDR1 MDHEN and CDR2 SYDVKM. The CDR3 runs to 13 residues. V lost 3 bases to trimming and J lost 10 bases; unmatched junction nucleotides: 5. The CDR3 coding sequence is TGTGCCAGCAGTTTCAGACAGGGAGGAAAACTGTTTTTT. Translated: CASSFRQGGKLFF.